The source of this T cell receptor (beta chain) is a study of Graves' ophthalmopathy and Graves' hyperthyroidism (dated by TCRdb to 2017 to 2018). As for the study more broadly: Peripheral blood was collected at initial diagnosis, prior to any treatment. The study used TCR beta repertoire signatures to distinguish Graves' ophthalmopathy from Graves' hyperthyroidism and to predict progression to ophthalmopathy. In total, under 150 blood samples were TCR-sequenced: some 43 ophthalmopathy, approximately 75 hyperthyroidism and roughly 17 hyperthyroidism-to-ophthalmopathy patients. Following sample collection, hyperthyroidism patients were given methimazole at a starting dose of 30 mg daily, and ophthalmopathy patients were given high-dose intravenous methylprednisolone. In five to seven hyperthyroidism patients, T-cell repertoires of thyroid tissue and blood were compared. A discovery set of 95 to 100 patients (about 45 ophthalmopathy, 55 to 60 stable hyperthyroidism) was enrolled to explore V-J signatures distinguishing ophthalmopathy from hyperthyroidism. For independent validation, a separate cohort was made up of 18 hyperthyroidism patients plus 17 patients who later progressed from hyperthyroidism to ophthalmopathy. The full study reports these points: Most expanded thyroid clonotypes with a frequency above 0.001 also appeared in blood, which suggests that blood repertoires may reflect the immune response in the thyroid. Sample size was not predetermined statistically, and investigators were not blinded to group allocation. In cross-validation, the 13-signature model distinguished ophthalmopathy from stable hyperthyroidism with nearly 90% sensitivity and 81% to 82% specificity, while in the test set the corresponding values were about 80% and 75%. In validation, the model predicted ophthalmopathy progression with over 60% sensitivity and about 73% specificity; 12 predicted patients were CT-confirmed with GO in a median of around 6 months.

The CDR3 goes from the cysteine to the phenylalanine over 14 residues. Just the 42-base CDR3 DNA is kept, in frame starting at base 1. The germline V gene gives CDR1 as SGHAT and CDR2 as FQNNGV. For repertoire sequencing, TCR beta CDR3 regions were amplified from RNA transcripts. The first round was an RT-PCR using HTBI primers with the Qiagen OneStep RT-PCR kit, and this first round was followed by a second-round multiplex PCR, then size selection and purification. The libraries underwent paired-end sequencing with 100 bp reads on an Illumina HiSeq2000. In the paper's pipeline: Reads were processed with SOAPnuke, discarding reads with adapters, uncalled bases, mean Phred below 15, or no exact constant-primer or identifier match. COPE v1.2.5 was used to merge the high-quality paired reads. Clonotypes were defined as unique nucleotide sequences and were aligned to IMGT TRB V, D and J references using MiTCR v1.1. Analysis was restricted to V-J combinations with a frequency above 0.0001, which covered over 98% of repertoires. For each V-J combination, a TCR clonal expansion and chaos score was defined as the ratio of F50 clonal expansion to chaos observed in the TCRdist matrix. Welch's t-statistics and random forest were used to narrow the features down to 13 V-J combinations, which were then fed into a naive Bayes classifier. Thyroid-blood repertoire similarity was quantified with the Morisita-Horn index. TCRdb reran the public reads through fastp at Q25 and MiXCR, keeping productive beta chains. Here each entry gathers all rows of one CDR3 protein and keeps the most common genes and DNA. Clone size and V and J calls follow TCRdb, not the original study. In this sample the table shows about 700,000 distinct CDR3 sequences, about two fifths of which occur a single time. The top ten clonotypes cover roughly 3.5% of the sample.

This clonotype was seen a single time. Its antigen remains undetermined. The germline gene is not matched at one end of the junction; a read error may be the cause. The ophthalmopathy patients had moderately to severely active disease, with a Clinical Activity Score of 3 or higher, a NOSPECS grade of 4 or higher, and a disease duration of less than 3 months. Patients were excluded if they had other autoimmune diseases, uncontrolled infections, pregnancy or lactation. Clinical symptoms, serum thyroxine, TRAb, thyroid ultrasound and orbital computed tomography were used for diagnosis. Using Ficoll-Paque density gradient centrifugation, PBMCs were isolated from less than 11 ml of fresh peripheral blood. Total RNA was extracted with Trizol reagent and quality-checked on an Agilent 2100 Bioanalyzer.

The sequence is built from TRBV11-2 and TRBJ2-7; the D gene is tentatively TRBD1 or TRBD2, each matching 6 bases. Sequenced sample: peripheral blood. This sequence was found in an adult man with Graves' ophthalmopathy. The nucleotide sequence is TGTGCCAGCAGCTTACAGGGGCAGGGCGGGGAGCTGTACTTC. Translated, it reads CASSLQGQGGELYF.